Included here is one T cell receptor (beta chain) sequence, with context. Antigen specificity is unknown. The record originates from a study of cytomegalovirus exposure and HLA in healthy donors. Study-level background: Caucasian-associated ancestry cluster membership applied to less than 85% of several hundred genotyped donors. Study results and limitations: An observed cluster of highly shared sequence variants was recorded as a likely sequencing artifact.

PCR involved 60 Vbeta and 13 Jbeta primers. The repertoire was sequenced with immunoSEQ multiplex PCR; TCRdb's copy has only in-frame clones and lacks some. Among about 98,000 clones listed, 80% to 90% were seen once. The CDR3 extends over 15 amino acids. Trimming removed 2 bases from V and 0 bases from J; junction bases left unmatched: 4. CDR1 KGHSH and CDR2 LQKENI come from the germline V gene. This TCR was recovered from a man aged 40-55 years in good health and CMV-seronegative. The chain has TRBV18 and TRBJ2-7, with TRBD2 identical over 7 bases. The specimen was PBMCs. DNA of the CDR3: TGTGCCAGCTCACCAGGGGGGGTCACCTCCTACGAGCAGTACTTC. The encoded protein is CASSPGGVTSYEQYF.